This T cell receptor (beta chain) comes out of a study of a mutant IDH1 vaccine in newly diagnosed glioma. Stated time point: baseline, week 1 (first vaccination visit). Treatment given: pre-vaccination baseline after standard-of-care therapy. Germline V gives CDR1 MNHNS, CDR2 SASEGT. This CDR3 contains 16 residues. The V gene end was trimmed by 1 base and the J gene end by 4 bases; junction bases not matched to a gene: 6. Repertoires were generated with immunoSEQ multiplex PCR, while TCRdb's copy carries only in-frame clones and drops some. The table lists tens of thousands of clones, about 90% of them singletons.

The sequence was collected from a man in his forties or fifties with glioma. The starting material was PBMCs, obtained from a glioma patient treated with radiotherapy, temozolomide or both. V and J are TRBV6-1 and TRBJ1-1, with 10 bases identical to TRBD1. CDR3 residues: CASSEETGGLITEAFF. In nucleotides, the CDR3 is TGTGCCAGCAGTGAAGAGACAGGGGGCTTGATCACTGAAGCTTTCTTT.